This T cell receptor (beta chain) is from a study of OX40 agonist ivuxolimab in advanced cancers. For the study at large: Patients treated during dose escalation were battling hepatocellular carcinoma, melanoma, renal cell or head and neck cancer.

Any history of autoimmune disease or systemic immunosuppression disqualified patients. Clones were read by immunoSEQ multiplex PCR, and TCRdb kept only the in-frame ones, dropping some. Of approximately 82,000 clones detected, approximately 87% appear once; the ten largest clones hold approximately 0.79%. Per the germline V gene, CDR1 is GTSNPN and CDR2 is SVGIG (reference sequence). The CDR3 covers 14 residues. After removal of 6 bases from V and 5 bases from J, the junction contained 6 bases not matched to a gene. The receptor comes from an adult with an advanced solid tumor such as melanoma, head and neck, liver or kidney cancer. Sequencing used CD4+ or CD8+ T cells sorted from blood, obtained in a trial of the OX40 agonist ivuxolimab. J is TRBJ2-1 and V is TRBV30; 11 nucleotides agree with TRBD2. This chain's CDR3 is CACPTSGVDNEQFF. DNA for the CDR3: TGTGCCTGTCCGACTAGCGGGGTGGACAATGAGCAGTTCTTC.